These 10 T cell receptor beta chains originate from one sample sequenced in a study of T-cell memory formation after mild COVID-19. TCRdb analysed the 5' RACE reads with MiXCR anew, one entry per CDR3 protein. The profile shows hundreds of thousands of distinct CDR3 sequences, around 24% of them singletons. Sequencing used PBMCs or a T cell subset sorted from them (not recorded which). The receptors come from an adult woman who had mild COVID-19 (a few samples of this study predate the infection). Cell type and time point are not known.

In this sample, this clonotype turned up a few times. The chain is built from TRBV6-5 and TRBJ2-1; 9 bases agree with TRBD2. Germline CDR1 reads MNHEY; CDR2 reads SVGAGI. V lost 0 bases to trimming and J lost 15 bases; unmatched junction nucleotides: 12. The CDR3 extends over 15 amino acids. The CDR3: CASSYSNPPSGGPFF. In DNA, the CDR3 is TGTGCCAGCAGTTACTCGAACCCGCCGAGCGGGGGGCCGTTCTTC.

This chain uses TRBV2 with TRBJ1-6; 9 bases align to TRBD1. This CDR3 has 13 residues. The V gene's germline CDR1 is SNHLY and CDR2 FYNNEI. J lost 12 bases, V lost 6 bases, and 6 bases had no gene match. Here the CDR3 DNA reads TGTGCCAGCAGCGGGACAGGGTGGCGACCCCTCCACTTT. Its protein is CASSGTGWRPLHF.

This chain uses TRBV24-1 with TRBJ2-1; D may be TRBD2 (5 bases). The CDR3 is 15 residues long. Deletions cut 4 bases from V and 8 bases from J, with 17 bases between. CDR1 KGHDR and CDR2 SFDVKD come from the germline V gene. The CDR3 bases are TGTGCCACCAGTGAGGCGGGTTCGGCAAGGGATGAGCAGTTCTTC. Protein: CATSEAGSARDEQFF.

The gene calls are TRBV29-1 and TRBJ1-1; the D is unclear. There are 15 residues in the CDR3. Germline V gives CDR1 SQVTM, CDR2 ANQGSEA. The V end lost 7 bases, the J end lost 4 bases, and 22 bases lay between the germline ends. This CDR3 reads CSGRPGSSGSTEAFF. CDR3 nucleotide sequence: TGCAGCGGCCGGCCGGGGTCCTCGGGGAGCACTGAAGCTTTCTTT.

This clonotype was counted between two and nine times. The chain employs TRBV6-2 or TRBV6-3 and TRBJ2-5, with D possibly TRBD2 on 6 matching bases. Germline V gene lookup returns CDR1 MNHEY and CDR2 SVGEGT. The CDR3 contains 14 residues. With 4 bases removed from V and 2 bases from J, the gap between germline ends came to 11 bases. CDR3 sequence reads: CASSSGDPQETQYF. As DNA, the CDR3 is TGTGCCAGCAGTTCGGGGGACCCACAAGAGACCCAGTACTTC.

The V gene is TRBV18, the J gene TRBJ2-4; no clear D gene. Trimming removed 0 bases from V and 10 bases from J, with 13 bases in between. This CDR3 has 14 residues. The germline gives CDR1 KGHSH, CDR2 LQKENI. The CDR3 nucleotides are TGTGCCAGCTCACCACCCGAACTGGGGAATATTCAGTACTTC. It encodes CASSPPELGNIQYF.

This clonotype turned up a few times. The chain couples TRBV7-3 to TRBJ2-3; TRBD1 aligns across 8 bases. The germline V gene encodes CDR1 SGHTA and CDR2 FQGTGA. The length of the CDR3 is 16 residues. J lost 2 bases, V lost 1 base, and 5 bases had no gene match. The CDR3, as DNA: TGTGCCAGCAGCTTAAGCAACAGGGGGATCACAGATACGCAGTATTTT. Amino acid sequence: CASSLSNRGITDTQYF.

The table lists this clonotype with many counts. The genes are TRBV7-2 and TRBJ1-2; 9 nucleotides agree with TRBD1. Germline V gene lookup returns CDR1 SGHTA and CDR2 FQGNSA. The CDR3 totals 16 residues. J gave up 5 bases and V 0 bases, and 7 bases lay outside the gene matches. CDR3 sequence: CASSLAPGQGFYGYTF. CDR3 DNA sequence: TGTGCCAGCAGCTTAGCTCCGGGACAGGGTTTTTATGGCTACACCTTC.

This clonotype was seen only a few times. The CDR3, as DNA: TGTGCCACCAGTGATCCCCTACAGGGGATGACAGGGGAGCTGTTTTTT. Translating it yields CATSDPLQGMTGELFF. The chain has TRBV24-1 and TRBJ2-2; 7 nucleotides align to TRBD1. V dropped 3 bases and J dropped 8; count of bases not matched to a gene: 11. The CDR3 covers 16 residues. Germline values: CDR1 KGHDR, CDR2 SFDVKD.

This sequence joins TRBV20-1 and TRBJ2-6; D may match TRBD1 or TRBD2 (5 bases each). The V gene lost 1 base and the J gene lost 15 bases, with 16 bases spanning the gap. CDR3 length: 13 residues. The germline CDR1 and CDR2 sequences are DFQATT and SNEGSKA (reference sequence). DNA for the CDR3: TGCAGTGCTAGAGTTCCGGGACGTTCGGCCCTGACTTTC. Protein: CSARVPGRSALTF.